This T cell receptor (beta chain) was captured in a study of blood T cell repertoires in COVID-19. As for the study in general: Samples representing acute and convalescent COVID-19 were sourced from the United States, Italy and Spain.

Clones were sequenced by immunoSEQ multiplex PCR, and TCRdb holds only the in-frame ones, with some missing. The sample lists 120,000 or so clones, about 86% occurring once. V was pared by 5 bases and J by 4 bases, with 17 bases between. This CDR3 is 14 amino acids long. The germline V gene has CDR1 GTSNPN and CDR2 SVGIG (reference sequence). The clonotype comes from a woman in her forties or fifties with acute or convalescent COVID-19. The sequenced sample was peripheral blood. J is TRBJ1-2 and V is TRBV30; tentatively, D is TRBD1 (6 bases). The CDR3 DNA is TGTGCCTGGTATCAAGGGGGGGCTGGCTATGGCTACACCTTC. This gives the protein CAWYQGGAGYGYTF.